Described below is a single TCR beta chain sequence and its context. Its target is not known. The data stem from a study of cytomegalovirus exposure and HLA in healthy donors. Study background: From HLA-typed donors, an early data release held tens of millions of unique TCRs.

V lost 0 bases to trimming and J lost 4 bases, with 10 bases between them. CDR3 size: 14 residues. In germline, CDR1 is SGHRS, CDR2 YFSETQ. The study's findings and limits: Overall, approximately 150 TCR beta chains were annotated as cytomegalovirus-associated. In presence/absence analyses, roughly uniform sequencing depth across donors was assumed. Reportedly, HLA-A and HLA-B alleles of most subjects were accurately predicted from TCR beta.

PCR used 60 Vbeta primers and 13 Jbeta primers. Here immunoSEQ multiplex PCR was the method, and the copy in TCRdb shows in-frame clones only, minus some. This table holds about 130,000 clones. The sequenced sample was PBMCs. The receptor's source is a woman aged 55-75 years in good health and CMV-seronegative. The V call is TRBV5-1, the J call TRBJ1-1; no firm D call. CDR3 amino acids: CASSLEPTGTEAFF. The CDR3 DNA is TGCGCCAGCAGCTTGGAACCAACGGGCACTGAAGCTTTCTTT.